This T cell receptor beta chain was sequenced for a study of cytomegalovirus exposure and HLA in healthy donors. V was clipped by 2 bases and J by 1 base; unmatched bases: 11. This CDR3 region has 17 residues. Germline CDR1 and CDR2: ENHRY and SYGVKD. PCR primers comprised 60 Vbeta and 13 Jbeta primers. Sequencing used immunoSEQ multiplex PCR; TCRdb keeps in-frame clones, though not all of them. The sample lists more than 85,000 clones; around 15% were seen once. Unrecorded immune exposure was likely among donors, who were nominally healthy when sampled. The sequencing sample was made of PBMCs. The sequence was obtained from a female donor in good health and CMV-seronegative. The chain uses TRBV10-3 and TRBJ2-7; the match to TRBD1 covers 7 bases. The CDR3 loop reads CAISEPLIRTGSYEQYF. CDR3 sequence (DNA): TGTGCCATCAGTGAGCCACTTATTAGGACAGGATCCTACGAGCAGTACTTC.